A single sample gave rise to the 21 T cell receptor beta chains below, sequenced in a study of T cells in narcolepsy. The method was immunoSEQ multiplex PCR; TCRdb's version includes in-frame clones alone and lacks a portion of them. The sample consists of some 30,000 clones, 60% to 80% of them appearing once. Specimen: memory (CD45RA-) CD4+ T cells from blood. The source of these receptors is a human donor in good health.

J is TRBJ1-4 and V is TRBV19; TRBD1 matches at 8 bases. This CDR3 region has 15 residues. The V gene's germline CDR1 is LNHDA and CDR2 SQIVND (reference sequence). The trim removed 3 bases at V and 2 bases at J, leaving 2 bases unmatched. CDR3 in amino acids: CASSITGGTNEKLFF. CDR3 DNA: TGTGCCAGTAGTATCACAGGGGGGACTAATGAAAAACTGTTTTTT.

This clone came up a few times. The rearrangement joins TRBV6-4 to TRBJ1-5, with 9 bases lining up with TRBD1. The germline gives CDR1 MRHNA, CDR2 SNTAGT. Trimming at V came to 6 bases and at J to 2 bases, leaving 8 bases not matched to a gene. The CDR3 contains 16 residues. This CDR3 reads CASSPKQGAGNQPQHF. The CDR3 nucleotides are TGTGCCAGCAGCCCTAAACAGGGGGCCGGCAATCAGCCCCAGCATTTT.

The chain carries TRBV6-5 and TRBJ1-3, with unresolved D. Germline CDR1 MNHEY, CDR2 SVGAGI. With 4 bases removed from V and 4 bases from J, the gap between germline ends came to 11 bases. This CDR3 has 14 amino acids. CDR3 nucleotides: TGTGCCAGCAGTTGGGGAGCCGCCGGAAACACCATATATTTT. Amino acid sequence: CASSWGAAGNTIYF.

A few counts support this clone. V and J are TRBV25-1 and TRBJ2-4; D is perhaps TRBD2 (5 bases). V was pared by 3 bases and J by 8 bases, with 11 bases between. From germline, CDR1 is MGHDK and CDR2 SYGVNS. This CDR3 region has 13 residues. This chain's CDR3 is CASSDMPGDIQYF. CDR3 sequence (DNA): TGTGCCAGCAGTGACATGCCCGGGGACATTCAGTACTTC.

The V and J genes are TRBV6-1 and TRBJ1-1; D is possibly TRBD1 (6 bases). The CDR3 length is 15 residues. Germline V lookup: CDR1 MNHNS, CDR2 SASEGT. Trimming removed 6 bases at V and 0 bases at J, with 14 bases between. The CDR3 sequence: CASRTGRDMNTEAFF. The DNA of the CDR3 is TGTGCCAGCAGAACGGGCCGGGACATGAACACTGAAGCTTTCTTT.

The rearrangement joins TRBV9 to TRBJ2-3, with 9 bases fitting TRBD2. In germline, CDR1 is SGDLS, CDR2 YYNGEE. Trimming took 3 bases from V and 3 from J; bases not matched to a gene: 5. The length of the CDR3 is 15 residues. The CDR3 here is CASSGDSGRTDTQYF. CDR3 nucleotides: TGTGCCAGCAGCGGGGATAGCGGGAGAACAGATACGCAGTATTTT.

The rearrangement joins TRBV19 to TRBJ1-2; D remains unclear. The CDR3 runs to 13 residues. Germline assignment: CDR1 LNHDA and CDR2 SQIVND (reference sequence). Trimming took 3 bases from V and 4 from J, leaving 9 bases between them. The CDR3 loop is CASSIGVTYGYTF. CDR3 bases: TGTGCCAGTAGTATCGGGGTCACCTATGGCTACACCTTC.

Only a few counts were recorded for this clone. The chain is built from TRBV27 and TRBJ2-7; 9 bases are shared with TRBD2. V lost 8 bases to trimming and J lost 4 bases; unmatched junction nucleotides: 6. Per the germline V gene, CDR1 is MNHEY and CDR2 is SMNVEV (reference sequence). The CDR3 extends over 13 amino acids. In nucleotides, the CDR3 is TGTGCCAGCGGAGGGCGGGGGGGTTACGAGCAGTACTTC. As protein: CASGGRGGYEQYF.

The genes are TRBV30 and TRBJ1-3; D ambiguous. Looked up from germline, CDR1 is GTSNPN and CDR2 is SVGIG (reference sequence). V lost 2 bases to trimming and J lost 4 bases, with 9 bases between them. This CDR3 spans 13 amino acids. In DNA form, the CDR3 reads TGTGCCTGGAGTTCGGGTCTCGGAAACACCATATATTTT. Amino acid sequence: CAWSSGLGNTIYF.

The chain recombines TRBV6-5 with TRBJ2-7; 9 nucleotides agree with TRBD1. Trimming took 2 bases from V and 2 from J; bases not matched to a gene: 1. In germline, CDR1 is MNHEY, CDR2 SVGAGI. The CDR3 spans 14 residues. The CDR3, as DNA: TGTGCCAGCAGTTACGGGACAGGGACCTACGAGCAGTACTTC. This encodes CASSYGTGTYEQYF.

This clone was detected once. CDR3 coding DNA: TGCGCCAGCAGCTTGGTCGCGGGAGCGAACACCGGGGAGCTGTTTTTT. This encodes CASSLVAGANTGELFF. The chain combines TRBV5-1 with TRBJ2-2; 7 positions agree with TRBD2. Germline-derived CDR1 and CDR2 are SGHRS and YFSETQ. CDR3 size: 16 residues. Germline trimming cut 0 bases from V and 0 bases from J; bases unmatched to any gene: 2. Complete variable domain (other parts from reference TRBV5-1 and TRBJ2-2): KAGVTQTPRYLIKTRGQQVTLSCSPISGHRSVSWYQQTPGQGLQFLFEYFSETQRNKGNFPGRFSGRQFSNSRSEMNVSTLELGDSALYLCASSLVAGANTGELFFGEGSRLTVL.

The chain joins TRBV4-1 to TRBJ1-1; 9 bases map to TRBD1. The CDR3 sequence is 16 residues long. J gave up 5 bases and V 3 bases, and 10 bases lay outside the gene matches. The germline V gene encodes CDR1 MGHRA and CDR2 YSYEKL. CDR3 sequence reads: CASSQSRGTGRTEAFF. As DNA, the CDR3 is TGCGCCAGCAGCCAGTCGCGCGGGACAGGGAGGACTGAAGCTTTCTTT.

J is TRBJ1-3 and V is TRBV5-4, with unresolved D. CDR3 length: 15 residues. Trimming pared 0 bases from V and 4 bases from J, leaving 11 bases between. CDR1 and CDR2 (germline): SGHNT, YYREEE (reference sequence). CDR3 bases: TGTGCCAGCAGCTTGGCCTCAAGGGCGGGAAACACCATATATTTT. Amino acids: CASSLASRAGNTIYF.

This chain uses TRBV7-8 with TRBJ1-6; a possible D gene is TRBD1 (5 bases). CDR3 length equals 12 residues. Trimming took off 7 bases at V and 7 bases at J, with 8 bases between the two ends. Germline loops: CDR1 SGHVS, CDR2 FQNEAQ. The CDR3 loop is CASTRENSPLHF. In nucleotides, the CDR3 is TGTGCCAGCACCAGGGAGAATTCACCCCTCCACTTT.

This clone was observed a few times. V gene TRBV5-1 combines with J gene TRBJ2-7, with 10 bases fitting TRBD2. This CDR3 spans 15 amino acids. From germline, CDR1 is SGHRS and CDR2 YFSETQ. V dropped 4 bases and J dropped 2; count of bases not matched to a gene: 6. CDR3 amino acids: CASSPSGLAAYEQYF. CDR3 nucleotide sequence: TGCGCCAGCAGCCCCTCCGGACTAGCGGCCTACGAGCAGTACTTC.

This chain links TRBV7-9 with TRBJ2-1; 9 positions agree with TRBD2. V was clipped by 4 bases and J by 6 bases; unmatched bases: 10. The CDR3 totals 16 residues. Germline assignment: CDR1 SEHNR and CDR2 FQNEAQ (reference sequence). The CDR3 bases are TGTGCCAGCAGCTCCCCAGCGGGAGGTTATGGCAATGAGCAGTTCTTC. Its translation: CASSSPAGGYGNEQFF.

A remark on this clone: Mismatch with germline at one junction end may stem from a read error. The chain uses TRBV27 and TRBJ1-2; a weak D match, TRBD1 (5 bases). CDR1 is MNHEY and CDR2 is SMNVEV in the germline V gene (reference sequence). The CDR3 has 13 residues. The DNA of the CDR3 is TGTGCCAGCAGCCGCTGGGACGTTAGCACGCCCAGCTTC. It is translated as CASSRWDVSTPSF.

The chain carries TRBV7-6 and TRBJ2-1; TRBD2 matches 7 bases. Germline-derived CDR1 and CDR2 are SGHVS and FNYEAQ. J lost 2 bases, V lost 8 bases, and 9 bases had no gene match. There are 15 residues in the CDR3. In DNA form, the CDR3 reads TGTGCCAGCGCGGGTGGAGCGGGAACCTACAATGAGCAGTTCTTC. Its protein product is CASAGGAGTYNEQFF.

The CDR3 bases are TGCAGCGCTACACTGACAGGGTCGGGCACCGGGGAGCTGTTTTTT. Its translation: CSATLTGSGTGELFF. The rearrangement links TRBV29-1 to TRBJ2-2; 7 positions match TRBD1. The CDR3 spans 15 residues. Germline V gives CDR1 SQVTM, CDR2 ANQGSEA. Losses at the gene ends were 7 bases for V and 4 bases for J; bases not matched to a gene: 12.

A single count supports this clone. The CDR3 DNA reads as TGTGCCAGTAGACAGGGCAATCAGCCCCAGCATTTT. It yields the protein CASRQGNQPQHF. This rearrangement joins TRBV19 to TRBJ1-5; perhaps TRBD1 as D (5 bases). This CDR3 spans 12 amino acids. Germline V CDR1 and CDR2: LNHDA, SQIVND (reference sequence). The V and J ends lost 6 bases and 2 bases respectively, with 5 bases between them.

The CDR3 DNA reads as TGTGCCAGCACCCCGACTAGCGGGAGTACCGGGGAGCTGTTTTTT. It encodes CASTPTSGSTGELFF. V usage is TRBV11-2 and J usage is TRBJ2-2, with TRBD2 identical over 12 bases. CDR1 is SGHAT and CDR2 is FQNNGV in the germline V gene. V lost 7 bases, J lost 5 bases, and 5 bases stayed unmatched. CDR3 size: 15 residues. Complete variable domain (other parts from reference TRBV11-2 and TRBJ2-2): EAGVAQSPRYKIIEKRQSVAFWCNPISGHATLYWYQQILGQGPKLLIQFQNNGVVDDSQLPKDRFSAERLKGVDSTLKIQPAKLEDSAVYLCASTPTSGSTGELFFGEGSRLTVL.